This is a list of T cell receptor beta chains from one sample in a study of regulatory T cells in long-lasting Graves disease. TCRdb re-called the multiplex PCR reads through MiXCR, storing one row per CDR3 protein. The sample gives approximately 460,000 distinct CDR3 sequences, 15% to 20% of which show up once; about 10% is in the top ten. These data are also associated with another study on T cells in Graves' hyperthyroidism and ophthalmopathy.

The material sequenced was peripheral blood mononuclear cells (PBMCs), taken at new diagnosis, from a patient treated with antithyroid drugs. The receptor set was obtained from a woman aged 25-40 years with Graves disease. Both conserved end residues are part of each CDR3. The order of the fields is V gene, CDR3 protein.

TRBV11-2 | CASSPRSGAGVYTGELFF
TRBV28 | CASRGDRAVSDTQYF
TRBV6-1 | CVSSGLASGANVLTF
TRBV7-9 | CASSNYQGADEQYF
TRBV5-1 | CASSPYGRGAGKIVGELFF
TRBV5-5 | CASSLRAGGWTDTQYF
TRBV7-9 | CASREQGASGTEAFF
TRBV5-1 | CASSLLTQGGTSTDTQYF
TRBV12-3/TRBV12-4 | CASRRQYGYTF
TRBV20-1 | CSASGPSVYEQYF
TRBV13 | CASSLETGGGEQFF
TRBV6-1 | CAGGASGSGNEQFF
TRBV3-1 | CASSPGTGGGYEQYF
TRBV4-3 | CASSQEEYGTQYF
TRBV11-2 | CASSPHSYGNEQFF
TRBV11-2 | CASSVEVVWAGGPPLVQETQYF
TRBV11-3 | CASSLGTISEQFF
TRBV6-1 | CASNLQGSGTGELFF
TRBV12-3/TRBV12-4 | CASSLTLPSSGANVLTF
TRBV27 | CASSGEGGPYGYTF
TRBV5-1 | CASSWRENTEAFF
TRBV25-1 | CASSPGPATEAFF
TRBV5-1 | CASSPGQVTETQYF
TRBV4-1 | CASSQEGTSGTTQYF
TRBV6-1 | CASGGVGDFNEKLFF
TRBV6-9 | CASSYSGVTNYGYTF
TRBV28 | CASSLSGRTEAFF
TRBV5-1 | CASSVRTGASTDTQYF
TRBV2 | CASKGQANTGELFF
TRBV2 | CASSLSGRGYEQYF
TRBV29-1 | CSVSRGEGTDTQYF
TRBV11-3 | CAIAPSWNEQYF
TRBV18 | CASSPPGGEGNQPQHF
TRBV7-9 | CASSYYGDSYEQYF
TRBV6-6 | CASSYSGGEQYF
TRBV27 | CASSLSSRGNQPQHF
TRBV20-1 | CSALNVEQFF
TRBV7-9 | CASSYPGESETQYF
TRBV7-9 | CASSRGQGGTQYF
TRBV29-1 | CSARTSGSNTGELFF
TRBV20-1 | CSASSDGETQYF
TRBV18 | CASSSTYTGVDFNEKLFF
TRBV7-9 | CASSLGRTEGGEKLFF
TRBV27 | CASSLIGGRNNSPLHF
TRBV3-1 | CASSQERGYGTDTQYF
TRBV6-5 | CASSYLGGQRETQYF
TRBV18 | CASSPRAYNEQFF